The clone carrying this T cell receptor (beta chain) was seen a few times. Its specificity is unknown. V was pared by 1 base and J by 5 bases, with 5 bases of the junction left unmatched. The CDR3 spans 15 residues. Germline lookup yields CDR1 MNHEY and CDR2 SMNVEV (reference sequence). The data were taken from a study of cytomegalovirus exposure and HLA in healthy donors. Study-wide points: Upon later analysis, HLA-associated TCR beta chains proved more clonally expanded than other, equally common chains. Several of the most significant clusters were apparently associated with common viral pathogens in a later analysis. Researchers had no immune exposure information except CMV serostatus available.

This PCR relied on a set of 60 Vbeta primers and 13 Jbeta primers. Using immunoSEQ multiplex PCR, the repertoire was profiled, and TCRdb retains in-frame clones only, with some absent. The sample consists of about 170,000 clones, about 80% of them appearing once. The source of this sequence is a woman in her 30s in good health and CMV-seropositive. The genes are TRBV27 and TRBJ2-7, with 10 bases that match TRBD1. Sequenced material: PBMCs. The CDR3: CASSLYAGQGNEQYF. In nucleotides, the CDR3 is TGTGCCAGCAGTTTATATGCGGGACAGGGGAACGAGCAGTACTTC.